These 6 T cell receptor beta chains originate from one sample sequenced in a study of technical replicates of blood from a handful of donors. Only in-frame clones appear in the TCRdb table, and some are missing; sequencing was by immunoSEQ multiplex PCR. The sample yields 75,000 to 95,000 clones, 89% seen once. The specimen sequenced was T cells isolated from PBMCs. The receptors stem from a human donor in good health.

This chain uses TRBV28 with TRBJ2-1; TRBD2 matches 9 bases. V shed 4 bases, J shed 3 bases, and the junction held 7 bases outside the gene matches. CDR3 size: 16 residues. Germline V CDR1 and CDR2: MDHEN, SYDVKM. In nucleotides, the CDR3 is TGTGCCAGCAGTTCGTCGACTAGCGGATACTACAATGAGCAGTTCTTC. Encoded protein: CASSSSTSGYYNEQFF. Full variable domain (outside the CDR3, taken from reference TRBV28 and TRBJ2-1): DVKVTQSSRYLVKRTGEKVFLECVQDMDHENMFWYRQDPGLGLRLIYFSYDVKMKEKGDIPEGYSVSREKKERFSLILESASTNQTSMYLCASSSSTSGYYNEQFFGPGTRLTVL.

In DNA, the CDR3 is TGTGCCATCAGTGAGGACATCTACAATGAGCAGTTCTTC. It codes for CAISEDIYNEQFF. The V gene is TRBV10-3, the J gene TRBJ2-1; D is ambiguous. Germline V gene lookup returns CDR1 ENHRY and CDR2 SYGVKD. V was cut by 2 bases and J by 3 bases, with 5 bases left in between. The CDR3 runs 13 residues.

This chain links TRBV7-9 with TRBJ2-3; the match to TRBD1 covers 11 bases. The CDR3 has 14 residues. CDR1 SEHNR and CDR2 FQNEAQ come from the germline V gene (reference sequence). The V gene end was trimmed by 3 bases and the J gene end by 5 bases; junction bases not matched to a gene: 1. CDR3 sequence (DNA): TGTGCCAGCAGCTTCGGGACAGGGGGAGATACGCAGTATTTT. This encodes CASSFGTGGDTQYF.

V gene TRBV28 combines with J gene TRBJ2-2, with TRBD2 identical over 11 bases. Germline V gives CDR1 MDHEN, CDR2 SYDVKM. CDR3 size: 13 residues. V dropped 11 bases and J dropped 7; count of bases not matched to a gene: 6. The CDR3 protein is CAGTSGSHGELFF. CDR3 nucleotide sequence: TGTGCCGGGACTAGCGGCTCACACGGGGAGCTGTTTTTT.

The chain joins TRBV7-2 to TRBJ2-5, with 9 bases aligning to TRBD1. V was clipped by 3 bases and J by 4 bases; unmatched bases: 0. The CDR3 consists of 13 residues. Germline loops: CDR1 SGHTA, CDR2 FQGNSA. The CDR3 sequence: CASSLTGGETQYF. The CDR3 DNA sequence: TGTGCCAGCAGCTTGACAGGGGGAGAGACCCAGTACTTC. Looking up the rest from reference TRBV7-2 and TRBJ2-5 gives the full variable domain: GAGVSQSPSNKVTEKGKDVELRCDPISGHTALYWYRQSLGQGLEFLIYFQGNSAPDKSGLPSDRFSAERTGGSVSTLTIQRTQQEDSAVYLCASSLTGGETQYFGPGTRLLVL.

The chain employs TRBV12-5 and TRBJ2-2; D gene ambiguous. Germline lookup yields CDR1 LGHNT and CDR2 FRNRAP. V was cut by 1 base and J by 7 bases, with 4 bases left in between. There are 12 residues in the CDR3. The CDR3 DNA sequence: TGTGCTAGTGGTTTGGCCAGCGGGGAGCTGTTTTTT. This encodes CASGLASGELFF.